The clone carrying this TCR beta chain was seen only once. Its antigen is currently unknown. The source of the sample is a study of T cell responses to AZD1222 COVID-19 vaccine. Overall study context: Second doses that came at about 4 or about 12 weeks were put together. General study results and limits: The sample set comprised mostly white British donors with more females, and clonal diversity was possibly underestimated. Once two AZD1222 doses were given, Spike-specific TCR breadth and depth went up. The study identified only six AZD1222 recipients as seropositive at baseline.

Generated by immunoSEQ multiplex PCR, the TCRdb table keeps only in-frame clones and is missing some. The repertoire holds around 110,000 clones, with roughly 90% as singletons. The CDR3 has 12 residues. V lost 2 bases and J lost 5, with 4 bases in between. The germline gives CDR1 MNHNS, CDR2 SASEGT. The sample was peripheral blood, taken on day 0 of AZD1222 vaccination. This rearrangement joins TRBV6-1 to TRBJ2-1; unclear D gene. This TCR came from an adult in good health. CDR3: CASSEQNNEQFF. CDR3 DNA: TGTGCCAGCAGTGAACAGAACAATGAGCAGTTCTTC.